This TCR beta chain was sequenced in a study of blood T cells in healthy people across ages. This CDR3 spans 15 amino acids. V was shortened by 4 bases and J by 7 bases, with 21 bases between the two germline ends. The germline CDR1 and CDR2 sequences are SGHRS and YFSETQ. The authors ran a second PCR of roughly 6 to 12 cycles using a sample-barcoded 5' primer and a J-beta primer mix. Via MiXCR, TCRdb re-called the 5' RACE reads, giving one row per CDR3 protein. The sample contains some 1.4 million distinct CDR3 sequences, roughly 40% of which appear only once. Sample: blood. The chain is built from TRBV5-1 and TRBJ2-7; perhaps D is TRBD1 or TRBD2 (5 bases each). The sequence was obtained from a woman under 30 in good health. Here the CDR3 DNA reads TGCGCCAGCAGCCCAGGGACCCAATCCTACAATGAGCAGTACTTC. Translation: CASSPGTQSYNEQYF.